This T cell receptor beta chain was observed in a study of blood T cell repertoires in COVID-19. Study information: The samples span acute and convalescent COVID-19 from the United States, Italy and Spain.

This clone was seen more than once but under ten times. The assay was immunoSEQ multiplex PCR, and TCRdb's table has in-frame clones only and misses some. The sample consists of 300,000 or so clones, 86% of them appearing once. This CDR3 is 15 amino acids long. V dropped 4 bases and J dropped 3; count of bases not matched to a gene: 8. From germline, CDR1 is LGHNA and CDR2 YSLEER. What was sequenced was PBMCs or T cells enriched from blood (not recorded which). The V gene is TRBV4-3, the J gene TRBJ1-2, with 7 bases lining up with TRBD1. The receptor was isolated from a woman between 40 and 50 years old with acute COVID-19. CDR3 in amino acids: CASSPTGQRYYGYTF. The DNA for the CDR3 is TGCGCCAGCAGCCCGACGGGACAGCGATACTATGGCTACACCTTC.